Listed below are T cell receptor beta chains from one sample, sequenced in a study of Graves' ophthalmopathy and Graves' hyperthyroidism. MiXCR, run by TCRdb on the multiplex PCR reads, gives a single entry per CDR3 protein. Seen here are roughly 400,000 distinct CDR3 sequences, around 18% observed once, and the top ten hold about 1.6%. Sequencing was carried out using peripheral blood. Every receptor here comes from a woman aged 18-29 years with Graves' ophthalmopathy. Both conserved end residues are part of each CDR3. The D gene is left open where the match is weak. Only part of the rows carry a size: once, few, many, or a class if the clone is expanded.

CDR3aa: CASSAFGQGYEQYF; CDR3nt: TGTGCCAGCAGTGCGTTTGGGCAGGGCTACGAGCAGTACTTC; j_gene: TRBJ2-7; abundance: NA; d_gene: NA; v_gene: TRBV6-1
CDR3aa: CASSLGGRQETQYF; CDR3nt: TGTGCCAGCAGCTTAGGGGGCAGGCAAGAGACCCAGTACTTC; j_gene: TRBJ2-5; abundance: many; d_gene: NA; v_gene: TRBV7-6
CDR3aa: CASSAGLVGGYTF; CDR3nt: TGTGCCAGCAGCGCCGGTCTGGTCGGGGGCTACACCTTC; j_gene: TRBJ1-2; abundance: few; d_gene: NA; v_gene: TRBV6-1
CDR3aa: CASSLGLAYEQYF; CDR3nt: TGTGCCAGCAGCTTAGGACTAGCCTACGAGCAGTACTTC; j_gene: TRBJ2-7; abundance: many; d_gene: NA; v_gene: TRBV7-2
CDR3aa: CASSDSQGADTQYF; CDR3nt: TGTGCCAGCAGTGACTCACAGGGGGCAGATACGCAGTATTTT; j_gene: TRBJ2-3; abundance: many; d_gene: TRBD1; v_gene: TRBV6-4
CDR3aa: CASSPGRFGESTGELFF; CDR3nt: TGTGCCAGCAGCCCAGGACGGTTCGGAGAGTCGACCGGGGAGCTGTTTTTT; j_gene: TRBJ2-2; abundance: many; d_gene: NA; v_gene: TRBV11-2
CDR3aa: CASSHLTLTEAFF; CDR3nt: TGTGCCAGCAGCCACCTCACTCTCACTGAAGCTTTCTTT; j_gene: TRBJ1-1; abundance: NA; d_gene: NA; v_gene: TRBV3-1
CDR3aa: CASSELGPGGTQYF; CDR3nt: TGTGCCAGCAGTGAATTGGGGCCTGGGGGGACCCAGTACTTC; j_gene: TRBJ2-5; abundance: once; d_gene: NA; v_gene: TRBV25-1
CDR3aa: CARATGTRKNTGELFF; CDR3nt: TGTGCCAGGGCGACGGGGACACGGAAGAACACCGGGGAGCTGTTTTTT; j_gene: TRBJ2-2; abundance: many; d_gene: NA; v_gene: TRBV9
CDR3aa: CASSLGILAGSTDTQYF; CDR3nt: TGTGCCAGCAGTTTAGGGATACTAGCGGGCTCCACAGATACGCAGTATTTT; j_gene: TRBJ2-3; abundance: many; d_gene: TRBD2; v_gene: TRBV27
CDR3aa: CASSPFGRNEQYF; CDR3nt: TGTGCCAGCAGCCCCTTCGGTCGCAACGAGCAGTACTTC; j_gene: TRBJ2-7; abundance: once; d_gene: NA; v_gene: TRBV7-2
CDR3aa: CASSNGGQGNQPQHF; CDR3nt: TGTGCCAGCAGCAACGGGGGACAGGGAAATCAGCCCCAGCATTTT; j_gene: TRBJ1-5; abundance: NA; d_gene: TRBD1; v_gene: TRBV6-2/TRBV6-3
CDR3aa: CASSSPRGQGYFNQPQHF; CDR3nt: TGTGCCAGCAGTTCCCCCCGGGGACAGGGGTACTTCAATCAGCCCCAGCATTTT; j_gene: TRBJ1-5; abundance: many; d_gene: TRBD1; v_gene: TRBV6-2/TRBV6-3
CDR3aa: CASSTPTSGRANTGELFF; CDR3nt: TGTGCCAGTAGTACCCCGACTAGCGGGAGGGCAAACACCGGGGAGCTGTTTTTT; j_gene: TRBJ2-2; abundance: NA; d_gene: TRBD2; v_gene: TRBV19
CDR3aa: CASSLDRQGAREQYF; CDR3nt: TGTGCCAGCAGCTTAGATCGACAGGGGGCGAGAGAGCAGTACTTC; j_gene: TRBJ2-7; abundance: NA; d_gene: TRBD1; v_gene: TRBV11-2
CDR3aa: CASSIDRRNTEAFF; CDR3nt: TGTGCCAGTAGTATCGACAGGAGAAACACTGAAGCTTTCTTT; j_gene: TRBJ1-1; abundance: many; d_gene: NA; v_gene: TRBV19
CDR3aa: CASSSRSRDRGYNEQFF; CDR3nt: TGTGCCAGCAGCTCGCGCTCCCGGGACAGGGGCTACAATGAGCAGTTCTTC; j_gene: TRBJ2-1; abundance: many; d_gene: TRBD1; v_gene: TRBV4-2
CDR3aa: CATKDRDLAKNIQYF; CDR3nt: TGTGCCACCAAAGACAGGGACCTAGCCAAAAACATTCAGTACTTC; j_gene: TRBJ2-4; abundance: many; d_gene: TRBD1; v_gene: TRBV15
CDR3aa: CASSPETGVYGYTF; CDR3nt: TGTGCCAGCAGCCCCGAGACAGGGGTCTATGGCTACACCTTC; j_gene: TRBJ1-2; abundance: many; d_gene: TRBD1; v_gene: TRBV7-8
CDR3aa: CASSDSGGGQPQHF; CDR3nt: TGTGCCAGCAGTGATTCGGGGGGCGGACAGCCCCAGCATTTT; j_gene: TRBJ1-5; abundance: many; d_gene: NA; v_gene: TRBV6-1
CDR3aa: CASSLRVGVSDTQYF; CDR3nt: TGTGCCAGCAGCTTAAGGGTGGGAGTTTCAGATACGCAGTATTTT; j_gene: TRBJ2-3; abundance: many; d_gene: NA; v_gene: TRBV7-8
CDR3aa: CSVDRGRQETQYF; CDR3nt: TGCAGCGTTGACAGGGGGCGCCAAGAGACCCAGTACTTC; j_gene: TRBJ2-5; abundance: many; d_gene: TRBD1; v_gene: TRBV29-1
CDR3aa: CACDSGHEQYF; CDR3nt: TGTGCCTGTGATAGTGGGCACGAGCAGTACTTC; j_gene: TRBJ2-7; abundance: many; d_gene: NA; v_gene: TRBV30
CDR3aa: CASSLGGWETQYF; CDR3nt: TGTGCCAGCAGTTTAGGGGGATGGGAGACCCAGTACTTC; j_gene: TRBJ2-5; abundance: many; d_gene: NA; v_gene: TRBV12-3/TRBV12-4
CDR3aa: CASSLGGGRTYEQYF; CDR3nt: TGTGCCAGCAGCTTAGGAGGGGGCAGAACCTACGAGCAGTACTTC; j_gene: TRBJ2-7; abundance: many; d_gene: TRBD1; v_gene: TRBV7-9
CDR3aa: CASSSGLYTDTQYF; CDR3nt: TGTGCCAGCAGCTCGGGACTCTACACAGATACGCAGTATTTT; j_gene: TRBJ2-3; abundance: NA; d_gene: NA; v_gene: TRBV7-9
CDR3aa: CASSWGLAGGRETQYF; CDR3nt: TGTGCCAGCAGTTGGGGACTAGCGGGGGGTAGGGAGACCCAGTACTTC; j_gene: TRBJ2-5; abundance: many; d_gene: TRBD2; v_gene: TRBV6-5
CDR3aa: CSATGTGGAGTIYF; CDR3nt: TGCAGTGCTACTGGGACAGGGGGCGCTGGCACCATATATTTT; j_gene: TRBJ1-3; abundance: many; d_gene: TRBD1; v_gene: TRBV20-1
CDR3aa: CASSSVASGRRGSEQYF; CDR3nt: TGTGCCAGCAGTTCAGTCGCTAGCGGGAGAAGGGGCTCCGAGCAGTACTTC; j_gene: TRBJ2-7; abundance: many; d_gene: TRBD2; v_gene: TRBV27
CDR3aa: CASSLGGGALTGELFF; CDR3nt: TGTGCCAGCAGTTTAGGCGGGGGGGCCCTCACCGGGGAGCTGTTTTTT; j_gene: TRBJ2-2; abundance: NA; d_gene: TRBD2; v_gene: TRBV27
CDR3aa: CASSGGQGQEPYEQYF; CDR3nt: TGTGCCAGCAGTGGGGGACAGGGACAAGAACCCTACGAGCAGTACTTC; j_gene: TRBJ2-7; abundance: NA; d_gene: TRBD1; v_gene: TRBV6-1
CDR3aa: CASSFSATGTYEQYF; CDR3nt: TGTGCCAGCAGCTTCTCTGCGACAGGAACGTACGAGCAGTACTTC; j_gene: TRBJ2-7; abundance: many; d_gene: NA; v_gene: TRBV9
CDR3aa: CASRALAGGEQYF; CDR3nt: TGTGCCAGCAGGGCCCTAGCGGGAGGGGAGCAGTACTTC; j_gene: TRBJ2-7; abundance: many; d_gene: TRBD2; v_gene: TRBV27
CDR3aa: CASSQPGTVNNLAEAFF; CDR3nt: TGTGCCAGCAGCCAACCCGGGACGGTGAACAATCTCGCTGAAGCTTTCTTT; j_gene: TRBJ1-1; abundance: NA; d_gene: NA; v_gene: TRBV14
CDR3aa: CASTWGGTGSYEQYF; CDR3nt: TGTGCCAGCACCTGGGGAGGGACAGGTAGCTACGAGCAGTACTTC; j_gene: TRBJ2-7; abundance: many; d_gene: NA; v_gene: TRBV6-2/TRBV6-3
CDR3aa: CATSRDLGQRSPPGEQYF; CDR3nt: TGTGCCACCAGCAGAGATCTCGGCCAGCGCTCCCCCCCGGGGGAGCAGTACTTC; j_gene: TRBJ2-7; abundance: NA; d_gene: NA; v_gene: TRBV15
CDR3aa: CASSGIPGTGTETQYF; CDR3nt: TGTGCCAGCAGCGGGATCCCCGGGACAGGGACAGAGACCCAGTACTTC; j_gene: TRBJ2-5; abundance: NA; d_gene: TRBD1; v_gene: TRBV7-9
CDR3aa: CASRPPGAGNQPQHF; CDR3nt: TGTGCCAGCAGGCCGCCGGGAGCTGGTAATCAGCCCCAGCATTTT; j_gene: TRBJ1-5; abundance: many; d_gene: NA; v_gene: TRBV6-1
CDR3aa: CASSEASTTTGELFF; CDR3nt: TGTGCCAGCAGTGAAGCGTCCACAACAACCGGGGAGCTGTTTTTT; j_gene: TRBJ2-2; abundance: many; d_gene: NA; v_gene: TRBV6-1
CDR3aa: CASSLPLAKPSYEQYF; CDR3nt: TGCGCCAGCAGCTTGCCACTAGCTAAACCCTCCTACGAGCAGTACTTC; j_gene: TRBJ2-7; abundance: many; d_gene: NA; v_gene: TRBV5-1
CDR3aa: CASSWAGTQETQYF; CDR3nt: TGTGCCAGCAGTTGGGCAGGAACTCAAGAGACCCAGTACTTC; j_gene: TRBJ2-5; abundance: NA; d_gene: NA; v_gene: TRBV28
CDR3aa: CRAPGQGGHEQYF; CDR3nt: TGCAGGGCTCCGGGACAGGGCGGCCACGAGCAGTACTTC; j_gene: TRBJ2-7; abundance: many; d_gene: TRBD1; v_gene: TRBV20-1
CDR3aa: CASSYQPGTSYEQYF; CDR3nt: TGTGCCAGCAGTTACCAACCCGGGACTAGCTACGAGCAGTACTTC; j_gene: TRBJ2-7; abundance: few; d_gene: TRBD2; v_gene: TRBV6-2/TRBV6-3